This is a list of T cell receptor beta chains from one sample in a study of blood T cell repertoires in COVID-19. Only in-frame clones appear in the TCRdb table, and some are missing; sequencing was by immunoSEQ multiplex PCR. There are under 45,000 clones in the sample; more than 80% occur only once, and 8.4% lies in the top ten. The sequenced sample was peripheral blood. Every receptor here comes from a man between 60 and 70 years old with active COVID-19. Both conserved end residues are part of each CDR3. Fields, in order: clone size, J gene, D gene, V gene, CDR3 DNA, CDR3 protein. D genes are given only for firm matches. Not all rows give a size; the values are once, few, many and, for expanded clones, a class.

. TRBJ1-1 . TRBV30 TGTGCCTGGACCTTTACAGGGAACACTGAAGCTTTCTTT CAWTFTGNTEAFF
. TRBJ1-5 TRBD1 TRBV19 TGTGCCAGTAGTCTACAGGGGTATAGCAATCAGCCCCAGCATTTT CASSLQGYSNQPQHF
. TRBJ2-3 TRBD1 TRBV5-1 TGCGCCAGCAGGGGACAGGGACGCGATACGCAGTATTTT CASRGQGRDTQYF
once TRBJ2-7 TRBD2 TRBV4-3 TGCGCCAGCAGCCAAGACCGTTTCGATGGTAGCGGGCTCTACGAGCAGTACTTC CASSQDRFDGSGLYEQYF
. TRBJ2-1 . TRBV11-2 TGTGCCAGCAGGGTTGGGCACGCGAGCTCCTACAATGAGCAGTTCTTC CASRVGHASSYNEQFF
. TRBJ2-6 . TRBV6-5 TGTGCCAGCAGTTATCGGGGTAACTCTGGGGCCAACGTCCTGACTTTC CASSYRGNSGANVLTF
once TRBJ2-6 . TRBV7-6 TGTGCCAGCAGCTTAGCGGCAAGCTCTGGGGCCAACGTCCTGACTTTC CASSLAASSGANVLTF
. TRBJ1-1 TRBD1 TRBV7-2 TGTGCCAGCAGCTCTTGGACAGGGGGTGAAGCTTTCTTT CASSSWTGGEAFF
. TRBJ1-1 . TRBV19 TGTGCCAGTGGCAATCAGGTGGAGAACACTGAAGCTTTCTTT CASGNQVENTEAFF
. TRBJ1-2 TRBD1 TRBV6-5 TGTGCCAGCAAAGTTTCCCAGACAGGGGGCTACACCTTC CASKVSQTGGYTF
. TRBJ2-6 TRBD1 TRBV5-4 TGTGCCAGCAGCCCTTCCGGACAGGGGGCTTTTGGGGCCAACGTCCTGACTTTC CASSPSGQGAFGANVLTF
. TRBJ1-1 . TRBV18 TGTGCCAGCTCCCCCACGTCTAATGTTGAAGCTTTCTTT CASSPTSNVEAFF
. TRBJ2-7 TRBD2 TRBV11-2 TGTGCCAGCAGCTTAGGCCTAGCGGCCTACGAGCAGTACTTC CASSLGLAAYEQYF
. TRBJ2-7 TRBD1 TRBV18 TGTGCCAGCTCACCACTCTCGTTAGGCAGGGGGCTCTACGAGCAGTACTTC CASSPLSLGRGLYEQYF